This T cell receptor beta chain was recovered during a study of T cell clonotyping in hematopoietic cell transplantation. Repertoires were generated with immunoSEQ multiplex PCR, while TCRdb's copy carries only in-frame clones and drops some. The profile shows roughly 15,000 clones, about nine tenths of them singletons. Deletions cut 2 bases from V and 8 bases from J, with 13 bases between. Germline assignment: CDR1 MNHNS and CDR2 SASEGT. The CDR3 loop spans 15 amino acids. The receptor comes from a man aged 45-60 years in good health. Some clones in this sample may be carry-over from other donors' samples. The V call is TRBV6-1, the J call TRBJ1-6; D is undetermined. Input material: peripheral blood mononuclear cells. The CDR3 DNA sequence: TGTGCCAGCAGTGAACACATCCTGGACGATTCACCCCTCCACTTT. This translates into CASSEHILDDSPLHF.